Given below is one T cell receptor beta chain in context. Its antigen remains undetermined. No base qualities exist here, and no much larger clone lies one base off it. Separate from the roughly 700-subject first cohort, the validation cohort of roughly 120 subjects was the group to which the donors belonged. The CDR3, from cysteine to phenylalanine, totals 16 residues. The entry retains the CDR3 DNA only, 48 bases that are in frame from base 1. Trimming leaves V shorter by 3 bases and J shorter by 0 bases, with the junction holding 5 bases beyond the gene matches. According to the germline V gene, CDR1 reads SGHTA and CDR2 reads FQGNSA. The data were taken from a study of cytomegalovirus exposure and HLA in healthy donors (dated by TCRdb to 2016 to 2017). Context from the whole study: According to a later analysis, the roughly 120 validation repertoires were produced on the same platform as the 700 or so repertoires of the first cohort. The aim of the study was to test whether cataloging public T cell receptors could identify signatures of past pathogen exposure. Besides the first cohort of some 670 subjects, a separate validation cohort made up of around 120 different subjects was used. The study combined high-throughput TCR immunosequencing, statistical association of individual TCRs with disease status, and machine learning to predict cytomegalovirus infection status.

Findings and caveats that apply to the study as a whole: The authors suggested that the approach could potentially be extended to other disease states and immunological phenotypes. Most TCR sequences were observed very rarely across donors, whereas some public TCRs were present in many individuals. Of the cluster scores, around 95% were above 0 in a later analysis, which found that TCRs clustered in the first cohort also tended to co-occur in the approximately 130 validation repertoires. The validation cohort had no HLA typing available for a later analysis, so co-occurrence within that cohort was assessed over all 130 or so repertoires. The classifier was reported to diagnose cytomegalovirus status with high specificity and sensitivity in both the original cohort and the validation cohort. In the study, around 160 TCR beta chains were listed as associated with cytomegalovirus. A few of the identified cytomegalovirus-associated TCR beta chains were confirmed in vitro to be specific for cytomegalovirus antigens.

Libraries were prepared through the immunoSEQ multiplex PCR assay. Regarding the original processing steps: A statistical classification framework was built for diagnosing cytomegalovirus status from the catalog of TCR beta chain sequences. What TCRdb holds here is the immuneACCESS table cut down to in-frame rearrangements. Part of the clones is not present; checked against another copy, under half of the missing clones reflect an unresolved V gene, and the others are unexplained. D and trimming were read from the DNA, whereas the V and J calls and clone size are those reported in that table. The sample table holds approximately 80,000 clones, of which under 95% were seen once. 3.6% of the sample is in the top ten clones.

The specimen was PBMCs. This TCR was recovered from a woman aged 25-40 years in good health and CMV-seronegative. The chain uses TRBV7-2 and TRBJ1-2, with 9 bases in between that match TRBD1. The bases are TGTGCCAGCAGCTTCCGCTGGGACAGGGCTAACTATGGCTACACCTTC. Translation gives CASSFRWDRANYGYTF. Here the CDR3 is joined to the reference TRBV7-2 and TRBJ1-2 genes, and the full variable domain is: GAGVSQSPSNKVTEKGKDVELRCDPISGHTALYWYRQSLGQGLEFLIYFQGNSAPDKSGLPSDRFSAERTGGSVSTLTIQRTQQEDSAVYLCASSFRWDRANYGYTFGSGTRLTVV.